This T cell receptor (beta chain) is from a study of blood T cells in healthy people across ages. Those donating, healthy Caucasian individuals from Russia, were aged about 6 to 90. Isolating PBMCs gave at least 6.5 million of these cells per sample. Combining a sample-barcoded 5' primer with a J-beta primer mix, a second PCR ran for about 6 to 12 cycles. A single record per CDR3 protein comes from TCRdb applying MiXCR to the 5' RACE reads. The table includes some 710,000 distinct CDR3 sequences, around a fifth detected once. Sequencing was carried out using blood. The sequence derives from a man in his 70s in good health.

CDR3 bases: TGTGCCAGCAGCTTAGGTCTCCAGGGAAGCTATGGCTACACCTTC. It encodes CASSLGLQGSYGYTF. The chain employs TRBV7-8 and TRBJ1-2; D perhaps matches TRBD1 (5 bases). This CDR3 has 15 amino acids. Trimming took off 1 base at V and 4 bases at J, with 13 bases between the two ends. CDR1 is SGHVS and CDR2 is FQNEAQ in the germline V gene.